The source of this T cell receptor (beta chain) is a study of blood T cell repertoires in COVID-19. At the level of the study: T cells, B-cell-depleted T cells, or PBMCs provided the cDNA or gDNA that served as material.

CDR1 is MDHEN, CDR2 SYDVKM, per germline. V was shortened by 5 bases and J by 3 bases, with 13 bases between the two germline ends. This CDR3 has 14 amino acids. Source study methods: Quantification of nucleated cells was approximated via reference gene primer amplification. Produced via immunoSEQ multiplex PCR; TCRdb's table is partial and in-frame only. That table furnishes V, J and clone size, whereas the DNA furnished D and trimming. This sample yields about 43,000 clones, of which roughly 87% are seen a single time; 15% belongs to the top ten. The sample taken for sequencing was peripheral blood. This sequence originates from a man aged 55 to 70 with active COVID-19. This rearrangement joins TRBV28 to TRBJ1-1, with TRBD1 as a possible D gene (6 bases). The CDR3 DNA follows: TGTGCCAGCAGTGCGGGGGGGGCGGACACTGAAGCTTTCTTT. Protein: CASSAGGADTEAFF. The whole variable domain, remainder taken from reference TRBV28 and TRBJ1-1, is DVKVTQSSRYLVKRTGEKVFLECVQDMDHENMFWYRQDPGLGLRLIYFSYDVKMKEKGDIPEGYSVSREKKERFSLILESASTNQTSMYLCASSAGGADTEAFFGQGTRLTVV.